This entry describes one T cell receptor (beta chain). The sample is drawn from a study of blood T cell repertoires in COVID-19. About the study: The samples span acute and convalescent COVID-19 from the United States, Italy and Spain. Sources were T cells, B-cell-depleted T cells, or PBMCs; the material itself was cDNA or gDNA.

Per the original data handling: Amplified reference gene primers provided the basis for estimating nucleated cell counts. The assay was immunoSEQ multiplex PCR, and TCRdb's table has in-frame clones only and misses some. The V and J calls and clone size are taken from that table; D and trimming were inferred from the DNA. The sample records around 200,000 clones, 87% being singletons. Unmatched junction bases numbered 14, after V lost 4 bases and J lost 8 bases. Germline V lookup: CDR1 SGHTA, CDR2 FQGNSA. The CDR3 has 17 residues. The receptor was isolated from a woman under 30 who had recovered from COVID-19. Sequenced input: peripheral blood. This sequence joins TRBV7-2 and TRBJ1-4; TRBD1 aligns across 9 bases. The CDR3 region is CASSSGGGRDRDEKLFF. The CDR3, as DNA: TGTGCCAGCAGCTCAGGAGGTGGCCGGGACAGGGACGAAAAACTGTTTTTT.